One sample yielded the 28 T cell receptor beta chains listed below, sequenced in a study of T cell responses to AZD1222 COVID-19 vaccine. Generated by immunoSEQ multiplex PCR, the TCRdb table keeps only in-frame clones and is missing some. The sample carries 130,000 or so clones, about 89% recorded once. The sample here was peripheral blood, taken on day 0 of AZD1222 vaccination. These receptors were obtained from an adult in good health.

The sample holds a few counts of this clone. This chain links TRBV5-1 with TRBJ1-1; D is possibly TRBD1 (5 bases). V lost 3 bases and J 1 base, leaving 13 bases between the germline ends. The CDR3 totals 15 residues. Germline CDR1 reads SGHRS; CDR2 reads YFSETQ. CDR3 in DNA: TGCGCCAGCAGCTCTGGCGGGGCCAAGAACACTGAAGCTTTCTTT. Residues: CASSSGGAKNTEAFF.

The rearrangement links TRBV7-9 to TRBJ1-1, with D possibly TRBD1 on 6 matching bases. Trimming took 3 bases from V and 3 from J, leaving 14 bases between them. This CDR3 is built from 15 residues. Germline loops: CDR1 SEHNR, CDR2 FQNEAQ (reference sequence). Here the CDR3 reads CASSFQGTDYTEAFF. The DNA for the CDR3 is TGTGCCAGCAGCTTTCAGGGGACGGACTACACTGAAGCTTTCTTT.

The rearrangement links TRBV7-9 to TRBJ1-4, with 7 bases identical to TRBD1. The junction had 7 bases not matched to a gene; V was cut back by 5 bases and J by 1 base. Germline V lookup: CDR1 SEHNR, CDR2 FQNEAQ (reference sequence). This CDR3 comprises 16 residues. The CDR3 DNA is TGTGCCAGCAGCAACCCCCGACAGGGAACTAATGAAAAACTGTTTTTT. This encodes CASSNPRQGTNEKLFF.

This sequence joins TRBV16 and TRBJ2-2; D possibly corresponds to TRBD2 (5 bases). CDR1 KGHSY and CDR2 FQNENV come from the germline V gene. This CDR3 region has 15 residues. Trimming cost V 4 bases and J 2 bases, with 11 bases left between them. The DNA for the CDR3 is TGTGCCAGCAGCCTCGGACTCGTCAACACCGGGGAGCTGTTTTTT. Its translation is CASSLGLVNTGELFF.

V usage is TRBV7-9 and J usage is TRBJ1-2, with 10 positions matching TRBD1. V lost 5 bases and J lost 7; bases outside the gene matches: 7. The length of the CDR3 is 14 residues. Germline V gene data show CDR1 as SEHNR and CDR2 as FQNEAQ (reference sequence). The CDR3 sequence is CASSRTGGPGGYTF. The CDR3 nucleotides are TGTGCCAGCAGCCGGACAGGGGGACCTGGTGGCTACACCTTC.

This clone was detected once. J is TRBJ2-1 and V is TRBV5-1; TRBD2 is a possible D gene (6 bases). The CDR3 covers 13 residues. Germline V gene sequence: CDR1 SGHRS, CDR2 YFSETQ. Trimming stripped 3 bases from V and 6 bases from J, with 10 bases between. This chain's CDR3 is CASSWGLSNEQFF. For the CDR3, the DNA is TGCGCCAGCAGCTGGGGACTGTCCAATGAGCAGTTCTTC.

The CDR3 coding sequence is TGTGCCAGCTCATTTACAAGGCAAGGACAAGAGACCCAGTACTTC. Translated, it gives CASSFTRQGQETQYF. The chain is built from TRBV18 and TRBJ2-5; unclear D gene. This CDR3 spans 15 amino acids. Germline-derived CDR1 and CDR2 are KGHSH and LQKENI. The ends were cut back, 5 bases at V and 2 bases at J, with 15 bases in the middle.

This chain connects TRBV29-1 to TRBJ2-3, with D uncertain. The CDR3 loop spans 15 amino acids. V was clipped by 5 bases and J by 0 bases, with 15 bases between them. The V gene's germline CDR1 is SQVTM and CDR2 ANQGSEA. The CDR3 sequence is CSVMGGVSSTDTQYF. The CDR3 DNA follows: TGCAGCGTTATGGGTGGTGTCAGCAGCACAGATACGCAGTATTTT.

The rearrangement joins TRBV29-1 to TRBJ2-1; D not resolved. With 6 bases removed from V and 0 bases from J, the gap between germline ends came to 15 bases. The CDR3 sequence is 15 residues long. CDR1 and CDR2 (germline): SQVTM, ANQGSEA. This CDR3 reads CSVGTASSSYNEQFF. In DNA form, the CDR3 reads TGCAGCGTCGGTACAGCTTCAAGCTCCTACAATGAGCAGTTCTTC.

The V call is TRBV9, the J call TRBJ2-5; tentatively, D is TRBD1 or TRBD2 (5 bases each). Trimming pared 3 bases from V and 5 bases from J, leaving 20 bases between. The CDR3 consists of 16 residues. Germline values: CDR1 SGDLS, CDR2 YYNGEE. Here the CDR3 DNA reads TGTGCCAGCAGCGCCGGGGACCCTATTTCAATGGAGACCCAGTACTTC. It specifies CASSAGDPISMETQYF.

The chain carries TRBV6-5 and TRBJ1-2, with 8 bases that match TRBD1. Germline V gene data show CDR1 as MNHEY and CDR2 as SVGAGI. With V trimmed by 4 bases and J by 5 bases, 9 bases remained unmatched. This CDR3 comprises 15 residues. This CDR3 reads CASSSSGGFQYGYTF. The DNA of the CDR3 is TGTGCCAGCAGTTCTTCAGGGGGCTTCCAATATGGCTACACCTTC.

This clone has more than one count but fewer than ten. The chain has TRBV5-6 and TRBJ2-3; TRBD2 matches 8 bases. This CDR3 is built from 18 residues. Germline V gene data show CDR1 as SGHDT and CDR2 as YYEEEE. The junction had 13 bases not matched to a gene; V was cut back by 3 bases and J by 1 base. In DNA, the CDR3 is TGTGCCAGCAGCTGGTCCGGGACTAGAGGGGGGGGCACAGATACGCAGTATTTT. This sequence encodes CASSWSGTRGGGTDTQYF.

J is TRBJ1-4 and V is TRBV3-1 (or the pseudogene TRBV3-2), with D unclear. The CDR3 is made up of 13 amino acids. With 3 bases removed from V and 7 bases from J, the gap between germline ends came to 9 bases. Germline CDR1 and CDR2: LGHDT and YNNKEL (reference sequence). The CDR3 region has the DNA TGTGCCAGCAGCCAGGGGTTACGTGAAAAACTGTTTTTT. Encoded protein: CASSQGLREKLFF.

About this clone: Additional DNA sequences in this sample encode the identical CDR3. The rearrangement joins TRBV24-1 to TRBJ1-2, with 7 bases that match TRBD1. J was trimmed by 2 bases and V by 2 bases; bases with no gene match: 1. The CDR3 consists of 14 residues. Germline V gene lookup returns CDR1 KGHDR and CDR2 SFDVKD. Here the CDR3 reads CATSDSTGNYGYTF. In DNA, the CDR3 is TGTGCCACCAGTGATTCGACAGGGAACTATGGCTACACCTTC.

This chain connects TRBV10-3 to TRBJ1-2, with 8 bases fitting TRBD1. With 0 bases clipped from V and 7 bases from J, the junction kept 10 bases outside the gene matches. The CDR3 is 16 residues long. CDR1 and CDR2 (germline): ENHRY, SYGVKD. The CDR3 nucleotides read TGTGCCATCAGTGAGTCCCCCCCAGGGGGCGCGGGTGGCTACACCTTC. Protein sequence: CAISESPPGGAGGYTF.

This chain links TRBV6-5 with TRBJ1-3, with D tentatively TRBD1 (6 bases). CDR1 is MNHEY, CDR2 SVGAGI, per germline. The CDR3 sequence is 15 residues long. The ends were cut back, 6 bases at V and 0 bases at J, with 12 bases in the middle. CDR3 sequence (DNA): TGTGCCAGCAGGCAACAGGGCCTCTCTGGAAACACCATATATTTT. Encoded protein: CASRQQGLSGNTIYF.

This rearrangement joins TRBV6-1 to TRBJ1-6, with D perhaps TRBD1 (5 bases). V gave up 6 bases and J gave up 10 bases, with 10 bases separating them. CDR1 is MNHNS and CDR2 is SASEGT in the germline V gene. The CDR3 runs 12 residues. The CDR3 spells CASSWQGSPLHF. CDR3 nucleotides: TGTGCCAGCAGCTGGCAGGGCTCACCCCTCCACTTT.

The genes are TRBV9 and TRBJ2-5, with unresolved D. The CDR3 spans 15 residues. Germline loops: CDR1 SGDLS, CDR2 YYNGEE. The germline V and J ends were trimmed by 0 bases and 2 bases, with 11 bases remaining between them. The CDR3 coding sequence is TGTGCCAGCAGCGTAGACCTCGGATGGCAAGAGACCCAGTACTTC. Its translation is CASSVDLGWQETQYF. Full variable domain (missing parts from reference TRBV9 and TRBJ2-5): DSGVTQTPKHLITATGQRVTLRCSPRSGDLSVYWYQQSLDQGLQFLIQYYNGEERAKGNILERFSAQQFPDLHSELNLSSLELGDSALYFCASSVDLGWQETQYFGPGTRLLVL.

V is TRBV5-1 and J is TRBJ1-2; TRBD1 aligns across 9 bases. V shed 0 bases and J 4 bases; nucleotides not matched to a gene: 7. The germline CDR1 and CDR2 sequences are SGHRS and YFSETQ. CDR3 length: 16 residues. The CDR3 DNA reads TGCGCCAGCAGCTTGGCCGGACAGGGGTTGAGCTATGGCTACACCTTC. It yields the protein CASSLAGQGLSYGYTF.

The chain joins TRBV30 to TRBJ2-5; the D is unclear. This CDR3 region has 12 residues. Per the germline V gene, CDR1 is GTSNPN and CDR2 is SVGIG (reference sequence). Deletions cut 4 bases from V and 4 bases from J, with 10 bases between. The CDR3 nucleotides read TGTGCCTGGAATCCCTCGGGAGAGACCCAGTACTTC. Translated: CAWNPSGETQYF.

The chain joins TRBV2 to TRBJ1-6, with D perhaps TRBD1 (5 bases). There are 13 residues in the CDR3. The germline V gene encodes CDR1 SNHLY and CDR2 FYNNEI. V was shortened by 3 bases and J by 10 bases, with 10 bases between the two germline ends. CDR3 sequence reads: CASSDREESPLHF. In DNA, the CDR3 is TGTGCCAGCAGTGACAGGGAGGAATCACCCCTCCACTTT.

The genes are TRBV12-3 or TRBV12-4 and TRBJ1-6; 7 bases are shared with TRBD1. J lost 10 bases, V lost 10 bases, and 10 bases had no gene match. The CDR3 is 13 residues long. CDR3 residues: CATTQGMESPLHF. CDR3 DNA sequence: TGTGCCACCACACAGGGGATGGAGTCACCCCTCCACTTT.

This clone was detected only once. This chain uses TRBV4-2 with TRBJ2-7; possible D gene TRBD1, 6 bases. Germline V gene sequence: CDR1 LGHNA, CDR2 YNFKEQ. V lost 3 bases, J lost 1 base, and 22 bases lay in between. The CDR3 is 18 amino acids. CDR3 loop: CASSHPPPPDRPSYEQYF. CDR3 nucleotides: TGTGCCAGCAGCCACCCCCCACCCCCGGACAGACCGTCCTACGAGCAGTACTTC.

The chain combines TRBV11-2 with TRBJ2-2; D tentatively reads TRBD1 or TRBD2 (5 bases each). Deletions cut 1 base from V and 7 bases from J, with 16 bases between. CDR3 length equals 16 residues. Per the germline V gene, CDR1 is SGHAT and CDR2 is FQNNGV. CDR3 nucleotide sequence: TGTGCCAGCAGCTTAGCGGCCCCTGGGGGTCACGGGGAGCTGTTTTTT. This encodes CASSLAAPGGHGELFF.

This chain uses TRBV7-8 with TRBJ2-1; 15 bases match TRBD2. The CDR3 contains 16 residues. CDR1 and CDR2 from the germline V gene are SGHVS and FQNEAQ. The junction had 7 bases not matched to a gene; V was cut back by 5 bases and J by 8 bases. The CDR3 sequence is CASSHGLAGGAYEQFF. The CDR3 DNA reads as TGTGCCAGCAGCCACGGACTAGCGGGAGGGGCCTATGAGCAGTTCTTC.

The chain uses TRBV6-5 and TRBJ2-7; 10 bases map to TRBD1. This CDR3 has 14 residues. From germline, CDR1 is MNHEY and CDR2 SVGAGI. The V gene end was trimmed by 6 bases and the J gene end by 3 bases; junction bases not matched to a gene: 5. The CDR3, as DNA: TGTGCCAGCAGAACGCGGGACAGGGGCTACGAGCAGTACTTC. Protein: CASRTRDRGYEQYF.

The chain uses TRBV4-3 and TRBJ1-6; D might be TRBD1 (6 bases). Trimming cost V 5 bases and J 2 bases, with 10 bases left between them. Germline lookup yields CDR1 LGHNA and CDR2 YSLEER. This CDR3 contains 15 residues. CDR3 sequence: CASSNRDTYNSPLHF. The DNA for the CDR3 is TGCGCCAGCAGCAACCGGGACACCTATAATTCACCCCTCCACTTT.

The genes are TRBV11-2 and TRBJ1-4; D unclear. The CDR3 is 13 residues long. V dropped 3 bases and J dropped 4 bases, with 6 bases sitting between them. Germline CDR1 and CDR2: SGHAT and FQNNGV. The CDR3 DNA reads as TGTGCCAGCAGCTTTGTCAGTAATGAAAAACTGTTTTTT. It encodes CASSFVSNEKLFF.